This TCR beta chain was sequenced in a study of cytomegalovirus exposure and HLA in healthy donors. Study-level results: About 90% or about 30% of the time was how often most TCR beta V segments were productive, according to an earlier analysis. The classifier reportedly diagnosed cytomegalovirus status with high sensitivity and specificity.

This clone was detected only once. The antigen is undetermined. This CDR3 has 18 amino acids. V lost 3 bases and J lost 0; bases outside the gene matches: 6. Germline values: CDR1 MGHRA, CDR2 YSYEKL. The PCR was carried out with 60 Vbeta primers and 13 Jbeta primers. Sequencing used immunoSEQ multiplex PCR; TCRdb keeps in-frame clones, though not all of them. The table lists approximately 110,000 clones, about 80% of them singletons, with about 2.7% in the top ten. Sequencing used PBMCs. The sequence derives from a woman aged 18-29 years in good health and CMV-seropositive. The V and J genes are TRBV4-1 and TRBJ2-6; 9 nucleotides line up with TRBD2. DNA of the CDR3: TGCGCCAGCAGCCACGGCCCAGCGGGGGGCTCTGGGGCCAACGTCCTGACTTTC. It yields the protein CASSHGPAGGSGANVLTF.